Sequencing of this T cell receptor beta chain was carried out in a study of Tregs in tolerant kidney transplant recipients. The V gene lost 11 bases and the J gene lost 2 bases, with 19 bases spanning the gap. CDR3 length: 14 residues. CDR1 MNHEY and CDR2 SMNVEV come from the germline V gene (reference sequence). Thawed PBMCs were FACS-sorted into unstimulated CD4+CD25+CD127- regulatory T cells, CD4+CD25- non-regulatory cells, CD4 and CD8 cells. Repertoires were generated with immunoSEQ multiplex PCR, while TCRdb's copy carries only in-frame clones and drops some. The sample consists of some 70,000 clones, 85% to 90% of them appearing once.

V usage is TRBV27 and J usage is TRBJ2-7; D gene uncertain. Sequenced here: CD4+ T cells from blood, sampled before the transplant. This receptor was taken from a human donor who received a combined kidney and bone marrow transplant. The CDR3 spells CAGRQRIPPYEQYF. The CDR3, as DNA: TGTGCCGGCCGTCAGAGGATTCCCCCCTACGAGCAGTACTTC.